A selection of T cell receptor beta chains follows, all from one sample in a study of cytomegalovirus exposure and HLA in healthy donors. Using immunoSEQ multiplex PCR, the repertoire was profiled, and TCRdb retains in-frame clones only, with some absent. The data show about 160,000 clones, 75% seen once. Sequencing used PBMCs. Receptors originate from a woman in her fifties or sixties in good health and CMV-seropositive. Both conserved end residues are part of each CDR3. Each record gives: clone size, V gene, J gene, D gene, CDR3 protein, CDR3 DNA. D genes are given only for firm matches. Only some rows state a clone size, as once, few, many or a class for expanded clones.

.,TRBV10-3,TRBJ2-7,TRBD1,CATGQGRGEQYF,TGTGCCACGGGACAGGGTAGAGGCGAGCAGTACTTC
.,TRBV5-4,TRBJ2-1,TRBD2,CASSLAGGQNEQFF,TGTGCCAGCAGCTTGGCGGGGGGGCAGAATGAGCAGTTCTTC
.,TRBV27,TRBJ1-2,TRBD1,CASSWDRGQDGYTF,TGTGCCAGCAGCTGGGACAGGGGCCAAGATGGCTACACCTTC
.,TRBV18,TRBJ1-6,TRBD1,CASTDRVGSPLHF,TGTGCCAGCACCGACAGGGTGGGTTCACCCCTCCACTTT
.,TRBV11-2,TRBJ2-7,.,CASSLDRNYEQYF,TGTGCCAGCAGCTTAGACAGAAACTACGAGCAGTACTTC
few,TRBV5-1,TRBJ2-3,.,CASSLDNPSTDTQYF,TGCGCCAGCAGCTTAGACAACCCTAGCACAGATACGCAGTATTTT
.,TRBV14,TRBJ1-1,.,CASSSQGNTEAFF,TGTGCCAGCAGCTCCCAGGGGAACACTGAAGCTTTCTTT
.,TRBV18,TRBJ1-2,TRBD1,CASSPRTGSDGYTF,TGTGCCAGCTCACCAAGGACAGGCTCGGATGGCTACACCTTC
.,TRBV18,TRBJ1-5,TRBD1,CASSPAQGEWSNQPQHF,TGTGCCAGCTCACCCGCACAGGGGGAATGGAGCAATCAGCCCCAGCATTTT
.,TRBV7-9,TRBJ1-4,.,CASGGGRGFEKLFF,TGTGCCAGCGGGGGGGGCCGAGGCTTCGAAAAGCTGTTTTTT